This is a list of T cell receptor beta chains from one sample in a study of blood T cells in healthy people across ages. TCRdb reprocessed the 5' RACE reads with MiXCR, giving one entry per CDR3 protein. The sample shows approximately 780,000 distinct CDR3 sequences, roughly 26% of them seen only once. This sample also appeared in a second study, on T cells of mothers and their children.

The sample was blood. These receptors all stem from a boy aged 10-17 years in good health. CDR3s include the opening cysteine and the closing phenylalanine or tryptophan. The D gene is left open where the match is weak. Clone sizes are given selectively: once, few, many, or a class where the clone is expanded.

v_call,clone_size,j_call,d_call,cdr3_nt,cdr3_aa
TRBV2,few,TRBJ2-3,-,TGTGCCAGCAGTGAAGCCCGCTTCAGCACAGATACGCAGTATTTT,CASSEARFSTDTQYF
TRBV5-1,-,TRBJ2-1,TRBD2,TGCGCCAGCAGCCCTATACTAGCGGGGGCCTCCAATGAGCAGTTCTTC,CASSPILAGASNEQFF
TRBV27,few,TRBJ1-4,-,TGTGCCAGCAGTCTCCAGGGCGTCGGAGAAAAACTGTTTTTT,CASSLQGVGEKLFF
TRBV5-1,-,TRBJ2-1,TRBD2,TGCGCCAGCAATAGGCCCGAGCGGGGGGGAAACAATGAGCAGTTCTTC,CASNRPERGGNNEQFF
TRBV7-9,few,TRBJ2-7,-,TGTGCCAGCAGCTTAGGCTCGGGTCCCTACTACGAGCAGTACTTC,CASSLGSGPYYEQYF
TRBV18,-,TRBJ2-5,TRBD1,TGTGCCAGCTCACCACAGACAGGGATAGAAGAGACCCAGTACTTC,CASSPQTGIEETQYF
TRBV20-1,-,TRBJ2-1,-,TGCAGTGCTAGAGTTGCGGGGGCGAGATCCTACAATGAGCAGTTCTTC,CSARVAGARSYNEQFF
TRBV2,few,TRBJ2-3,TRBD2,TGTGCCAGCAGCTCTCGGAGCGGGGGGAGCGCAGATACGCAGTATTTT,CASSSRSGGSADTQYF
TRBV28,few,TRBJ1-4,-,TGTGCCAGCAGTTTTTGGCCGAGGGGGGGTGAAAAACTGTTTTTT,CASSFWPRGGEKLFF
TRBV5-1,-,TRBJ1-1,-,TGCGCCAGCAGCTTGTCCGATACTAACACTGAAGCTTTCTTT,CASSLSDTNTEAFF
TRBV12-3/TRBV12-4,-,TRBJ2-7,-,TGTGCCAGCAGTTTAGCGCAAGGGATTGAGCAGTACTTC,CASSLAQGIEQYF
TRBV7-9,-,TRBJ2-5,TRBD2,TGTGTCAGCAGCTCAACAGCGGGGGAAGAGACCCAGTACTTC,CVSSSTAGEETQYF
TRBV6-2/TRBV6-3,few,TRBJ2-3,-,TGTGCCAGCAGTTTGATGGCGGCCCTTAGCACAGATACGCAGTATTTT,CASSLMAALSTDTQYF
TRBV5-1,-,TRBJ1-3,TRBD1,TGCGCCAGCAGCTTGGTTGGACAGGGCTATGGAAACACCATATATTTT,CASSLVGQGYGNTIYF
TRBV7-2,-,TRBJ2-7,-,TGTGCCAGCAGCTTAAGGTCCAGGGACTACGAGCAGTACTTC,CASSLRSRDYEQYF
TRBV6-6,-,TRBJ1-5,-,TGTGCCAGCAGTTATCCGACAGGTAATAGCAATCAGCCCCAGCATTTT,CASSYPTGNSNQPQHF
TRBV12-3/TRBV12-4,few,TRBJ1-2,-,TGTGCCAGCAGCCCGGCGATAGAACTCTATGGCTACACCTTC,CASSPAIELYGYTF
TRBV20-1,few,TRBJ2-3,TRBD2,TGCAGTGCTACGGGGAGGGCCGTTTGGACAGATACGCAGTATTTT,CSATGRAVWTDTQYF
TRBV12-3/TRBV12-4,-,TRBJ2-1,-,TGTGCCAGCAGTTTAGGGACTAGAGGGGGTGAGCAGTTCTTC,CASSLGTRGGEQFF
TRBV25-1,few,TRBJ2-7,-,TGTGCCAGCGAGGGGGGTCCCTACGAGCAGTACTTC,CASEGGPYEQYF
TRBV12-3/TRBV12-4,-,TRBJ2-5,TRBD1,TGTGCCAGCAGTTCAGGGACAGGGGGGGGAGAGGCCCAGTACTTC,CASSSGTGGGEAQYF
TRBV5-1,-,TRBJ2-3,-,TGCGCCAGCAGCTTGGCGCGACGGGGGGCGGGTGATACGCAGTATTTT,CASSLARRGAGDTQYF
TRBV24-1,-,TRBJ2-7,TRBD1,TGTGCCACCAGACAGGGGGCGACGGACGAGCAGTACTTC,CATRQGATDEQYF
TRBV7-9,-,TRBJ2-5,-,TGTGCCAGCAGCTCCGACGCGAGGGGCGGAGAGACCCAGTACTTC,CASSSDARGGETQYF
TRBV6-5,-,TRBJ2-1,-,TGTGCCAGCAAGAGGGACCCCGAAGCCTACAATGAGCAGTTCTTC,CASKRDPEAYNEQFF
TRBV7-2,few,TRBJ1-4,-,TGTGCCAGCAGCTTAGTATCGGACAGAAGGGCTAATGAAAAACTGTTTTTT,CASSLVSDRRANEKLFF
TRBV28,-,TRBJ2-3,TRBD2,TGTGCCAGCAGTTTAGGGATAGCGGGGGGCCATAGCACAGATACGCAGTATTTT,CASSLGIAGGHSTDTQYF
TRBV27,-,TRBJ2-7,TRBD1,TGTGCCAGCAGACCGGGACAGGGACTCGGCGAGCAGTACTTC,CASRPGQGLGEQYF
TRBV29-1,-,TRBJ1-1,-,TGCAGCGTTGCGGGCCAAGGGTTGGGCACTGAAGCTTTCTTT,CSVAGQGLGTEAFF
TRBV28,few,TRBJ2-7,TRBD1,TGTGCCAGCAGTCCCACAGGGGGCACACGAAAGTACTTC,CASSPTGGTRKYF
TRBV20-1,-,TRBJ1-1,-,TGCAGTGCTAGAGATCCCCCTGGTGCTTTCTTT,CSARDPPGAFF
TRBV4-1,few,TRBJ2-7,-,TGCGCCAGCAGCCAAGATAGGGGCCGGCAGTACTTC,CASSQDRGRQYF
TRBV20-1,-,TRBJ2-3,TRBD2,TGCAGTGCTAGACTCGGGGGGGCCAGGACAGATACGCAGTATTTT,CSARLGGARTDTQYF
TRBV2,many,TRBJ2-7,-,TGTGCCAGCAGTGTAGGGGGTTACGAGCAGTACTTC,CASSVGGYEQYF
TRBV15,-,TRBJ2-7,-,TGTGCCACCAGCATTCAGGGAAGCACCTACGAGCAGTACTTC,CATSIQGSTYEQYF
TRBV9,-,TRBJ2-3,-,TGTGCCAGCAGCGTAGACGGAAACACAGATACGCAGTATTTT,CASSVDGNTDTQYF
TRBV5-5,-,TRBJ2-7,-,TGTGCCAGCAGCCTCTCGAACGGGGCCTACGAGCAGTACTTC,CASSLSNGAYEQYF
TRBV20-1,few,TRBJ2-1,-,TGCAGTGCGCTAGCAATGGGACTTCGCTCCTACAATGAGCAGTTCTTC,CSALAMGLRSYNEQFF
TRBV5-1,-,TRBJ2-4,TRBD1,TGCGCCAGCAGCATGACAGGGGACGGGGACATTCAGTACTTC,CASSMTGDGDIQYF
TRBV7-9,few,TRBJ2-5,TRBD2,TGTGCCAGCAGCGCACCCGCTAGCGGGGTACAAGAGACCCAGTACTTC,CASSAPASGVQETQYF
TRBV7-9,-,TRBJ2-3,-,TGTGCCAGCAGCCGACTCAGGATGGAGACAGATACGCAGTATTTT,CASSRLRMETDTQYF
TRBV12-3/TRBV12-4,-,TRBJ2-5,TRBD2,TGTGCCAGCAGTCGACCAGCGGGGGCCCAAGAGACCCAGTACTTC,CASSRPAGAQETQYF
TRBV7-2,-,TRBJ1-5,-,TGTGCCAGCAGCTTTACAGTCAATCAGCCCCAGCATTTT,CASSFTVNQPQHF
TRBV20-1,-,TRBJ2-3,-,TGCAGTGCTGGAGATCTAACCAGCCCGGGGCGTACAGATACGCAGTATTTT,CSAGDLTSPGRTDTQYF
TRBV20-1,-,TRBJ1-6,TRBD1,TGCAGTGCTAGAGAAGACAGGGTAGCGGGTAATTCACCCCTCCACTTT,CSAREDRVAGNSPLHF
TRBV7-9,-,TRBJ2-5,-,TGTGCCAGCAGCCAACGGGTGTCAGGCCAAGAGACCCAGTACTTC,CASSQRVSGQETQYF
TRBV12-3/TRBV12-4,-,TRBJ2-7,-,TGTGCCAGCAGTCCCCCCGCAGGGCTCCACGAGCAGTACTTC,CASSPPAGLHEQYF
TRBV28,many,TRBJ1-1,-,TGTGCCAGCAGCCCTGGGATGAACACTGAAGCTTTCTTT,CASSPGMNTEAFF
TRBV20-1,-,TRBJ2-1,-,TGCAGTGCTTCAACCGGGGTCGTTGGTTACAATGAGCAGTTCTTC,CSASTGVVGYNEQFF
TRBV20-1,-,TRBJ2-1,-,TGCAGTGCTAGCGACACCCATGAGCAGTTCTTC,CSASDTHEQFF
TRBV7-2,-,TRBJ2-1,-,TGTGCCAGCAGCAACGGAATGGGCTACAACAATGAGCAGTTCTTC,CASSNGMGYNNEQFF
TRBV2,few,TRBJ1-2,TRBD1,TGTGCCAGCAGTGCATTCGTGGGACAGGGGGAGAGGAGCGGCTACACCTTC,CASSAFVGQGERSGYTF
TRBV5-1,-,TRBJ1-1,TRBD1,TGCGCCAGCAGCCCTCCCCGGACAGGCTCATTACTGAACACTGAAGCTTTCTTT,CASSPPRTGSLLNTEAFF
TRBV11-2,-,TRBJ1-4,TRBD1,TGTGCCAGCAGCTTATCCAGGGGGCAGGAAAAACTGTTTTTT,CASSLSRGQEKLFF
TRBV4-1,few,TRBJ2-7,-,TGCGCCAGCAGCCACCGTAACGGCGAAACCTACGAGCAGTACTTC,CASSHRNGETYEQYF
TRBV29-1,-,TRBJ2-7,-,TGCAGCGTTACGACAGACCACTACGAGCAGTACTTC,CSVTTDHYEQYF
TRBV20-1,once,TRBJ2-7,TRBD2,TGCAGTGCTAGCCTAGCGGGGTACGAGCAGTACTTC,CSASLAGYEQYF